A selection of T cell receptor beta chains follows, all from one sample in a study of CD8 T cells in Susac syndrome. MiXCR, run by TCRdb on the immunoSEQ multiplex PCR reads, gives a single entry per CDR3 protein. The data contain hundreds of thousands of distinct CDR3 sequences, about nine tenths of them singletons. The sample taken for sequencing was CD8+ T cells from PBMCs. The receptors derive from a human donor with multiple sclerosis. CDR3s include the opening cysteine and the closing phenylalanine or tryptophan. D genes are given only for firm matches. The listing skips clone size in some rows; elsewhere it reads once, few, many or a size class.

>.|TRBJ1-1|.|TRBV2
TGTGCCAGCAGTGATAACAGGGCCACTGAAGCTTTCTTT
CASSDNRATEAFF
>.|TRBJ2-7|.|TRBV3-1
TGTGCCAGCAGCCAAGTATCGGGCCACGAGCAGTACTTC
CASSQVSGHEQYF
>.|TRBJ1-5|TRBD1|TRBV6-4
TGTGCCAGCAGTGACACAGACAGGGGGCATATACATCCGACCACTTATAGCAATCAGCCCCAGCATTTT
CASSDTDRGHIHPTTYSNQPQHF
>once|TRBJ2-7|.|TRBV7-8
TGTGCCAGCAGCTCCGACAGAGGAGGCGGAGAGCAGTACTTC
CASSSDRGGGEQYF
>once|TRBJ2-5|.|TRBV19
TGTGCCACCGGGCTGAGCGGAGGAGAGACCCAGTACTTC
CATGLSGGETQYF
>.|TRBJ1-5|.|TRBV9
TGTGCCAGCAGCGTAGGGAGGGAAGATCAGCCCCAGCATTTT
CASSVGREDQPQHF
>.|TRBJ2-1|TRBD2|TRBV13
TGTGCCAGCAGCTCAATAGCGGGAGGGCGTCTCAATGAGCAGTTCTTC
CASSSIAGGRLNEQFF
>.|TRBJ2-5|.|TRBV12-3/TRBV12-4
TGTGCCAGCAGTTTATCCTTGCAAGAGACCCAGTACTTC
CASSLSLQETQYF
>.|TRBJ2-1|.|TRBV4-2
TGTGCCAGCAGCTTTGGACTAAGCCCCTACAATGGGCAGTTCTTC
CASSFGLSPYNGQFF
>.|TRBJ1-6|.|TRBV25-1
TGTGCCAGCAGTGGACAGGAGGATTCACCCCTCCACTTT
CASSGQEDSPLHF
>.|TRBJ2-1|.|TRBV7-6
TGTGCCAGCAGCTTGGATCCAACGGGTTCGCAGTTCTTC
CASSLDPTGSQFF
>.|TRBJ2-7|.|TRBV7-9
TGTGCCAGCAGGGACGGGATCACCTACGAGCAGTACTTC
CASRDGITYEQYF
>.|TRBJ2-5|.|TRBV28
TGTGCCACCAGGGAGTTCCTCCTCCAAGAGACCCAGTACTTC
CATREFLLQETQYF
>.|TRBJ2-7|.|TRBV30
TGTGCCTGGTCTCTCCGGGAGCAGTACTTC
CAWSLREQYF
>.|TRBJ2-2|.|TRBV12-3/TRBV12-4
TGTGCCGGGGGGCACAGGCCCACCGGGGAGCTGTTTTTT
CAGGHRPTGELFF
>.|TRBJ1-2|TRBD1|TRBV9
TGTGCCAGCTCCAAACAGGGGGGCCCCGGCTACACCTTC
CASSKQGGPGYTF
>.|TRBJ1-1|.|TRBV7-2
TGTGCCAGCAGGGTTACTCGGGGATATCCCGACTCCCCTTTCTTT
CASRVTRGYPDSPFF
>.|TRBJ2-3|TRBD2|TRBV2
TGTGCCAGCAGGCTGATCCCGGGACAGTTCGGACTAGCGGGAGAGTACGGCACAGATACGCAGTATTTT
CASRLIPGQFGLAGEYGTDTQYF
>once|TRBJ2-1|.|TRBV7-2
TGTGCCAGCAGCTTAGAAGTGGGGTCCAATGAGCAGTTCTTC
CASSLEVGSNEQFF
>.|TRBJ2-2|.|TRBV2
TGTGCCAGCAGTAATACGGAGAACACCGGGGAGCTGTTTTTT
CASSNTENTGELFF
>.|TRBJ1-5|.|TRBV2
TGTGCCAGCAGTTACTTCGGGACCGGAGTGAATCAGCCCCAGCATTTT
CASSYFGTGVNQPQHF
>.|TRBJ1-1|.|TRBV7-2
TGTGCCAGCAGCTCGGAATCTGAAAGCAATTTTAAAGTAGCTTTCTTT
CASSSESESNFKVAFF
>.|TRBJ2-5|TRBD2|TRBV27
TGTGCCAGCAGCCCAAGCGGGGACGAGACCCAGTACTTC
CASSPSGDETQYF
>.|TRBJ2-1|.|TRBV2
TGTGCCAGCAGGGTTGGTAGGGGTGGGTCCTACAATGAGCAGTTCTTC
CASRVGRGGSYNEQFF
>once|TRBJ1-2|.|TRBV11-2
TGTGCCAGCAGCATTCAGGCAGGATCGAGGATTAACTATGGCTACACCTTC
CASSIQAGSRINYGYTF
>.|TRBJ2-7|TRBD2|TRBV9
TGTGCCAGCAGCTCGCAGCGGGAGCCCTACGAGCAGTACTTC
CASSSQREPYEQYF
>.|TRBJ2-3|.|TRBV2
TGTGCCAGCAGTGAAGCCGTAACTTCGGAGACCCCTTTGGGAGATACGCAGTATTTT
CASSEAVTSETPLGDTQYF
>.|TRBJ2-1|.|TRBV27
TGTGCCAGCAGTTGGGATAGCTCCTACAATGAGCAGTTCTTC
CASSWDSSYNEQFF
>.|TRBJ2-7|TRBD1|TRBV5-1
TGCGCCAGCAGCTGGGGACAGGGGGCGAATTACGAGCAGTACTTC
CASSWGQGANYEQYF
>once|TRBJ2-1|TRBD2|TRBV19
TGTGCCAGTACGGATGGAGCGGGAGCGTACAATGAGCAGTTCTTC
CASTDGAGAYNEQFF
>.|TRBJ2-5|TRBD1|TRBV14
TGTGCCAGCAGCGGACAGGACGGAACTAGGGTGGGTCAAGAGACCCAGTACTTC
CASSGQDGTRVGQETQYF
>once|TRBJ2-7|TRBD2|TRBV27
TGTGCCAGCAGTTACCAGGGAGGGTCCTACGAGCAGTACTTC
CASSYQGGSYEQYF
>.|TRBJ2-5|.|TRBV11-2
TGTGCCAGCAGCTTAGCCAACCAAGAGACCCAGTACTTC
CASSLANQETQYF
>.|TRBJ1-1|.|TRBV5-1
TGCGCCAGCAGCTTGGACACCTACACTGAAGCTTTCTTT
CASSLDTYTEAFF
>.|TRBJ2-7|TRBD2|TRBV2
TGTGCCAGCATGGAGGGACTAGCGGGAGTAACCGAGCAGTACTTC
CASMEGLAGVTEQYF
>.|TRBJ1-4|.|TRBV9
TGTGCCAGCAGCGTGGGGGGGAGTAATGAAAAACTGTTTTTT
CASSVGGSNEKLFF
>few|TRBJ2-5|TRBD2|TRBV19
TGTGCCAGCAATAGCGGGGGGCCCCAAGAGACCCAGTACTTC
CASNSGGPQETQYF
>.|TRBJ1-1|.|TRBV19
TGTGCCAGTAGTATATCGGGGCCCGAGGGCACTGAAGCTTTCTTT
CASSISGPEGTEAFF
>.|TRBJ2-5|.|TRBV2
TGTGCCAGCAGCCAACCTCCAGCAGGGGAAGAGACCCAGTACTTC
CASSQPPAGEETQYF
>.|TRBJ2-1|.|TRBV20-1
TGCAGTGCTAGACCGACAAACCCACTCCGACTGAATTTAAATGAGCAGTTCTTC
CSARPTNPLRLNLNEQFF
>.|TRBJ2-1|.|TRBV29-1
TGCAGCGTTGAAGATTCGGTGGTAGAGCAGTTCTTC
CSVEDSVVEQFF
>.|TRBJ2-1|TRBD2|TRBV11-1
TGTGCCAGCAGCTGGACTAGCGGGAGCGATGAGCAGTTCTTC
CASSWTSGSDEQFF
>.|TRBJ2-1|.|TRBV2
TGTGCCAGCAGGACGACTGGGGGGGCCAATGAGCAGTTCTTC
CASRTTGGANEQFF
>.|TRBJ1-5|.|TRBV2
TGTGCCAGCAGCCCCCCTTATAGCAATCAGCCCCAGCATTTT
CASSPPYSNQPQHF
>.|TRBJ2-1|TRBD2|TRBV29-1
TGCAGCGTTGGGGGTACTAGCGGAACTTCCTCCTACAATGAGCAGTTCTTC
CSVGGTSGTSSYNEQFF
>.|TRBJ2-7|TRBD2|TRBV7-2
TGTGCCAGCATCGAGTGGCGGGGGGCCTCCTACGAGCAGTACTTC
CASIEWRGASYEQYF
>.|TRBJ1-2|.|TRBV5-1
TGCGCCAGCAGCTTTGGGGTCGACTATGGCTACACCTTC
CASSFGVDYGYTF
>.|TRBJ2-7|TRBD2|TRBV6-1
TGTGCCAGCAGCCTCACCGCGACCGATAGCGGGGGGGCGTTTGAGCAGTACTTC
CASSLTATDSGGAFEQYF
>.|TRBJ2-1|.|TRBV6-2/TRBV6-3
TGTGCCAGCAGTTACTCGAGCGTGCGGGACGAGGGTTACAATGAGCAGTTCTTC
CASSYSSVRDEGYNEQFF
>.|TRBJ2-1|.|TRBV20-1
TGCAGTGCTAGAGATCCGGCCTACAATGAGCAGTTCTTC
CSARDPAYNEQFF
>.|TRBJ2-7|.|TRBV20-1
TGCAGTGCTAGAGATCGTCGGCTATACGAGCAGTACTTC
CSARDRRLYEQYF
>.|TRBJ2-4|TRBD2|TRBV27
TGTGCCAGCAGTCACCTTAGCGGGAGAATGGCCAAAAACATTCAGTACTTC
CASSHLSGRMAKNIQYF
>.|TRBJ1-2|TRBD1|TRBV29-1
TGCAGCGACCTTGGGACAGACTATGGCTACACCTTC
CSDLGTDYGYTF
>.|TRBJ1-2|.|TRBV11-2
TGTGCCAGCAGACCCGTCGGGGGAATTAACTATGGCTACACCTTC
CASRPVGGINYGYTF
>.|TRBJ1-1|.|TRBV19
TGTGCCAGTAGTATCCCTAGGAACACTGAAGCTTTCTTT
CASSIPRNTEAFF
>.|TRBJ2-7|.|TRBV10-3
TGTGCCATCAGTGAATCAGGCCAGGTCTACGAGCAGTACTTC
CAISESGQVYEQYF
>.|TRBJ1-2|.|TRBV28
TGTGCCAGCACCACGCCCCGGGGCTATGGCTACACCTTC
CASTTPRGYGYTF
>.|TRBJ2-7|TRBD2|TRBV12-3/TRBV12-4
TGTGCCAGCAGCCACCCGGGACTAGGCGAGCAGTACTTC
CASSHPGLGEQYF
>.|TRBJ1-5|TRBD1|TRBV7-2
TGTGCCAGCAGCTTTGCGACAGGGAATCAGCCCCAGCATTTT
CASSFATGNQPQHF
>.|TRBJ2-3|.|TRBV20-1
TGCAGTGCTGAGACGACACAGAGCACAGATACGCAGTATTTT
CSAETTQSTDTQYF